This TCR beta chain is from a study of blood T cell repertoires in COVID-19 (dated by TCRdb to 2018 to 2021). A note on the overall study: Samples from collaborators originated in the United States, Italy and Spain and spanned both the acute and convalescent phases of COVID-19. A freely available public database, intended as a resource for researchers studying the immune response to SARS-CoV-2, is where the repertoires were released. The sample metadata nearly always contained a de-identified subject ID, COVID-19 status, age in years and sex. The material from the prospective study consisted of cDNA or gDNA derived from T cells, B-cell-depleted T cells, or PBMCs. Samples were obtained from the ongoing ImmuneRACE study (first 160 participants) and from over 1,000 subjects provided by 6 global collaborators. Where available, HLA class I and class II types were obtained from metadata supplied by the sample provider rather than from assay-based typing. The dataset comprised deeply sampled blood TCRbeta repertoires from subjects exposed to, actively infected with, or recovered from COVID-19.

Collaborating institutions collected whole blood in K2EDTA tubes following their own protocols. For TCRbeta analysis, collaborator samples were shipped as frozen whole blood, as isolated PBMCs, or as DNA extracted from either sample type. About this clone: Its cognate antigen has yet to be identified. Per-base qualities were not stored, and no clone one base away is much larger.

Trimming takes 4 bases off V and 4 bases off J; junction bases not matched to a gene: 13. CDR1 KGHSH and CDR2 LQKENI were looked up in the germline V gene. Counted from cysteine to phenylalanine, this CDR3 has 18 amino acids. The DNA shown is the 54-base CDR3, in frame from base 1. The immunoSEQ Assay, a bias-controlled multiplex PCR, was used to amplify TCRbeta CDR3 regions from genomic DNA. The authors' pipeline ran thus. The number of nucleated cells in each sample was estimated from the amplification of reference gene primers within the assay. To quantify the absolute abundance of each unique TCRbeta CDR3 rearrangement, sequence reads were collapsed and filtered. For each sample, productive Simpson clonality was calculated as the square root of Simpson's diversity index over productive rearrangements. TCRdb provides this immuneACCESS table in a form limited to in-frame rearrangements. Some clones are lacking; in checked studies, under half of them reflect an unresolved V gene, and why the rest are absent is not known. D and trimming were read from the DNA, whereas the V and J calls and clone size are those reported in that table. The sample contains 200,000 or so clones, just under 85% of them found a single time. Of the sample, 6.5% to 8.5% falls within the top ten clones.

Findings and caveats that apply to the study as a whole: Clinical and demographic metadata were provided uncurated, with the amount varying by source and participant.

The sample comprised peripheral blood. The sequence is built from TRBV18 and TRBJ2-1; 10 bases in between match TRBD2. The origin of this receptor is a human donor with acute or convalescent COVID-19. The donor label of this sample is uncertain. In nucleotides, the sequence is TGTGCCAGCTCACTCGGCTCCTCTAGCGGGAGACAATACAATGAGCAGTTCTTC. This is translated as CASSLGSSSGRQYNEQFF. Full variable domain (CDR3 extended with the reference TRBV18 and TRBJ2-1 proteins): NAGVMQNPRHLVRRRGQEARLRCSPMKGHSHVYWYRQLPEEGLKFMVYLQKENIIDESGMPKERFSAEFPKEGPSILRIQQVVRGDSAAYFCASSLGSSSGRQYNEQFFGPGTRLTVL.